These 3 T cell receptor beta chains originate from one sample sequenced in a study of identical twins. TCRdb ran MiXCR on the 5' RACE reads and lists one entry per CDR3 protein. The repertoire consists of around 220,000 distinct CDR3 sequences, with about 14% occurring once and the leading ten covering approximately 8.8%. Sequenced: memory (CD45RO+) T cells sorted from blood. These receptors all stem from a woman in her late teens or twenties in good health.

A few counts support this clonotype. The chain has TRBV15 and TRBJ2-2; 11 bases are shared with TRBD2. The CDR3 loop spans 19 amino acids. CDR1 is LNHNV and CDR2 is YYDKDF in the germline V gene (reference sequence). With V trimmed by 4 bases and J by 2 bases, 12 bases remained unmatched. The CDR3 DNA is TGTGCCACCAGCATGACCTGGGGACTAGCGGACTCTAACACCGGGGAGCTGTTTTTT. Protein sequence: CATSMTWGLADSNTGELFF.

The chain recombines TRBV10-3 with TRBJ2-2, with 11 bases lining up with TRBD2. Per germline, CDR1 ENHRY and CDR2 SYGVKD. Germline trimming cut 4 bases from V and 0 bases from J; bases unmatched to any gene: 1. The CDR3 spans 16 residues. Here the CDR3 reads CAISVLAGANTGELFF. The CDR3, as DNA: TGTGCCATCAGTGTACTAGCGGGAGCGAACACCGGGGAGCTGTTTTTT.

In this sample, this clonotype turned up many times. One end of the junction is discordant with germline, which a read error may explain. The rearrangement joins TRBV12-3 or TRBV12-4 to TRBJ1-2, with a tentative D call TRBD1 (6 bases). CDR3 length: 13 amino acids. The DNA of the CDR3 is TGTGCCAGCAGCTTAGACAGGAACTATGGCTACACCTTC. As protein: CASSLDRNYGYTF.